The 22 T cell receptor beta chains below come from one sample, sequenced in a study of early T cells in non-severe SARS-CoV-2 infection. One entry per CDR3 protein results from TCRdb running MiXCR on the 5' RACE reads. The sample includes tens of thousands of distinct CDR3 sequences, over 9% of them seen just once. The sample was whole blood. These receptors were taken from an adult who was a healthcare worker with PCR-confirmed SARS-CoV-2 infection or an uninfected control (not recorded which).

The table lists this clonotype with many counts. The chain employs TRBV5-1 and TRBJ2-6; D call uncertain. This CDR3 region has 12 residues. From germline, CDR1 is SGHRS and CDR2 YFSETQ. V was clipped by 0 bases and J by 6 bases, with 1 base between them. The CDR3 DNA sequence: TGCGCCAGCAGCTTGGAGGCCAACGTCCTGACTTTC. Its protein is CASSLEANVLTF. Complete variable domain (other parts from reference TRBV5-1 and TRBJ2-6): KAGVTQTPRYLIKTRGQQVTLSCSPISGHRSVSWYQQTPGQGLQFLFEYFSETQRNKGNFPGRFSGRQFSNSRSEMNVSTLELGDSALYLCASSLEANVLTFGAGSRLTVL.

This clonotype was found many times. CDR3 sequence (DNA): TGTGCCAGCAGTCGAACCGGGGGGTCTCGAAACACTGAAGCTTTCTTT. Translating gives CASSRTGGSRNTEAFF. The chain uses TRBV12-3 or TRBV12-4 and TRBJ1-1; weak D call: TRBD1 (5 bases). The V end was cut by 5 bases, the J end by 2 bases, with 18 bases between. The CDR3 runs 16 residues.

There are many counts of this clonotype. V and J are TRBV7-3 and TRBJ2-5; tentatively, D is TRBD2 (10 bases). This CDR3 contains 21 residues. Germline CDR1 and CDR2: SGHTA and FQGTGA. The ends were cut back, 5 bases at V and 4 bases at J, with 35 bases in the middle. The DNA of the CDR3 is TGTGCCAGCAGCACGCGGACAGGGGCGCTAGCGGGAGTCCCCGCGGGAGAGACCCAGTACTTC. This gives the protein CASSTRTGALAGVPAGETQYF.

This clonotype was detected ten times or more. V gene TRBV14 combines with J gene TRBJ2-2; D is unresolved. The CDR3 sequence is 16 residues long. CDR1 is SGHDN, CDR2 FVKESK, per germline. V shed 0 bases and J shed 4 bases, with 12 bases lying between them. DNA for the CDR3: TGTGCCAGCAGCCAAGATCAGAGCTACATCACCGGGGAGCTGTTTTTT. The encoded protein is CASSQDQSYITGELFF.

The chain employs TRBV29-1 and TRBJ2-1; the D gene is possibly TRBD2 (6 bases). The CDR3 runs to 10 residues. The V gene's germline CDR1 is SQVTM and CDR2 ANQGSEA. CDR3 in DNA: TGCAAAGCGGGCGGGGATGAGCAGTTCTTC. This encodes CKAGGDEQFF.

This clonotype was counted only a few times. The CDR3 nucleotides are TGCAGCGTTGACGGCGGGTACAATCAGCCCCAGCATTTT. It is translated as CSVDGGYNQPQHF. The V call is TRBV29-1, the J call TRBJ1-5; D uncertain. Trimming left V 3 bases short and J 3 bases short, with 9 bases between. Germline V gene sequence: CDR1 SQVTM, CDR2 ANQGSEA. The CDR3 has 13 amino acids.

This clonotype occurred many times. CDR3 residues: CASSSQGMNTEAFF. The CDR3 DNA reads as TGTGCCAGCAGTTCCCAGGGAATGAACACTGAAGCTTTCTTT. This chain connects TRBV6-5 to TRBJ1-1; possibly TRBD1 for D (5 bases). The V end was cut by 4 bases, the J end by 0 bases, with 9 bases between. The CDR3 extends over 14 amino acids. Germline-derived CDR1 and CDR2 are MNHEY and SVGAGI.

In its sample, this clonotype was seen a few times. Possible read error: a much larger clone is one base away. The chain employs TRBV7-3 and TRBJ2-7; 9 nucleotides agree with TRBD2. The J segment lost 5 bases and the V segment lost 2 bases, leaving 4 bases of the junction unmatched. This CDR3 contains 14 residues. Looked up from germline, CDR1 is SGHTA and CDR2 is FQGTGA. The CDR3 DNA reads as TGTGCCAGCAGCTTAGGGGGACTAGCCAACGAGCAGTACTTC. Translated, it gives CASSLGGLANEQYF.

The gene calls are TRBV2 and TRBJ2-5; D is perhaps TRBD2 (5 bases). Germline lookup yields CDR1 SNHLY and CDR2 FYNNEI. V was shortened by 6 bases and J by 3 bases, with 11 bases between the two germline ends. This CDR3 spans 13 amino acids. Here the CDR3 reads CASSLSGEETQYF. In DNA, the CDR3 is TGTGCCAGCAGCCTAAGCGGCGAAGAGACCCAGTACTTC.

This clonotype was observed at least ten times. The chain links TRBV2 to TRBJ2-2, with a weak D call TRBD1 (6 bases). Germline lookup yields CDR1 SNHLY and CDR2 FYNNEI. V was clipped by 4 bases and J by 0 bases, with 12 bases between them. The length of the CDR3 is 16 residues. The CDR3 region has the DNA TGTGCCAGCAGTGTGGACAGAATCGCGAACACCGGGGAGCTGTTTTTT. It is translated as CASSVDRIANTGELFF.

This clonotype showed up many times. The V call is TRBV12-3 or TRBV12-4, the J call TRBJ2-3; TRBD2 matches 12 bases. V shed 2 bases and J 4 bases; nucleotides not matched to a gene: 7. The CDR3 covers 17 residues. The CDR3 DNA follows: TGTGCCAGCAGTTTAAGCCCTGGACTAGCGGGACCAGATACGCAGTATTTT. This sequence encodes CASSLSPGLAGPDTQYF.

V is TRBV9 and J is TRBJ2-1; 10 nucleotides agree with TRBD2. The germline V gene encodes CDR1 SGDLS and CDR2 YYNGEE. V gave up 6 bases and J gave up 8 bases; unmatched junction bases: 14. The CDR3 length is 16 residues. The CDR3 nucleotides are TGTGCCAGCACCCCCGAGGGGCTAGCGGGAGTGGATGAGCAGTTCTTC. It translates to CASTPEGLAGVDEQFF.

This clonotype was found a few times. The rearrangement uses TRBV2 and TRBJ1-3, with TRBD1 matching over 7 bases. CDR3 length: 15 amino acids. Germline loops: CDR1 SNHLY, CDR2 FYNNEI. V trimming: 3 bases; J trimming: 2 bases; junction bases outside the gene matches: 4. The CDR3 sequence is CASSDSGGTGNTIYF. The CDR3 DNA follows: TGTGCCAGCAGTGATTCAGGGGGGACTGGAAACACCATATATTTT.

This clonotype was picked up many times. V gene TRBV30 combines with J gene TRBJ1-1, with D unresolved. The CDR3 spans 13 residues. Trimming took 0 bases from V and 4 from J, leaving 9 bases between them. CDR1 and CDR2 (germline): GTSNPN, SVGIG (reference sequence). This CDR3 is CAWSVRWGTEAFF. The CDR3 DNA reads TGTGCCTGGAGTGTAAGGTGGGGCACTGAAGCTTTCTTT.

In this sample, this clonotype turned up many times. In DNA form, the CDR3 reads TGTGCCAGCAGCCATCTCTCGGACAGTAATGAGCAGTTCTTC. It translates to CASSHLSDSNEQFF. The chain joins TRBV3-1 to TRBJ2-1; the D gene is possibly TRBD1 (6 bases). This CDR3 is 14 amino acids long. The ends were cut back, 3 bases at V and 7 bases at J, with 13 bases in the middle. From germline, CDR1 is LGHDT and CDR2 YNNKEL (reference sequence).

This clonotype was detected ten times or more. This rearrangement joins TRBV20-1 to TRBJ2-1; D remains unclear. The CDR3 runs 14 residues. Germline lookup yields CDR1 DFQATT and CDR2 SNEGSKA (reference sequence). Trimming removed 4 bases at V and 9 bases at J, with 19 bases between. CDR3 in DNA: TGCAGTGCTAACCCCCGGCCCGATATCCGTGAGCAGTTCTTC. Translating gives CSANPRPDIREQFF.

This clonotype was found many times. The CDR3 nucleotides read TGCAGTGCTAAATCCGGGACTAGCGGCTACGAGCAGTACTTC. This gives the protein CSAKSGTSGYEQYF. The genes are TRBV20-1 and TRBJ2-7; 11 bases are shared with TRBD2. The J segment lost 3 bases and the V segment lost 4 bases, leaving 5 bases of the junction unmatched. The length of the CDR3 is 14 residues. Per the germline V gene, CDR1 is DFQATT and CDR2 is SNEGSKA (reference sequence).

This clonotype has at least ten counts. The genes are TRBV5-1 and TRBJ2-3; 10 bases map to TRBD2. The V gene's germline CDR1 is SGHRS and CDR2 YFSETQ. With V trimmed by 0 bases and J by 2 bases, 3 bases remained unmatched. This CDR3 comprises 16 residues. CDR3 sequence reads: CASSLVTSGTTDTQYF. DNA of the CDR3: TGCGCCAGCAGCTTGGTCACTAGCGGGACCACAGATACGCAGTATTTT.

This clonotype was seen at least ten times. This chain uses TRBV6-5 with TRBJ2-5; D is possibly TRBD2 (7 bases). Between the trimmed V and J ends, which lost 5 bases and 5 bases, there was a span of 18 bases. The CDR3 extends over 15 amino acids. The germline CDR1 and CDR2 sequences are MNHEY and SVGAGI. The CDR3 region is CASSRGGGREETQYF. CDR3 bases: TGTGCCAGCAGTCGCGGAGGGGGGCGGGAGGAGACCCAGTACTTC.

The chain carries TRBV15 and TRBJ1-3, with a possible D match to TRBD1 (5 bases). There are 17 residues in the CDR3. V was clipped by 5 bases and J by 0 bases, with 17 bases between them. Germline CDR1 and CDR2: LNHNV and YYDKDF (reference sequence). The DNA of the CDR3 is TGTGCCACCAGCTCCGGACCCCCAGGACACTCTGGAAACACCATATATTTT. This gives the protein CATSSGPPGHSGNTIYF.

This clonotype appeared a single time. This may arise from a read error, as a much more abundant clone is one base away. In this CDR3 the conserved last residue, phenylalanine or tryptophan, is missing, so a read error is likely. V is TRBV30 and J is TRBJ2-1; 7 bases match TRBD1. V lost 4 bases, J lost 3 bases, and 12 bases stayed unmatched. Germline CDR1 is GTSNPN and CDR2 is SVGIG (reference sequence). The CDR3 contains 16 residues. CDR3 DNA: TGTGCCTGGACCATAGCCGGGACAGAATACTACAATGAGCAGTTCCTC. Amino acids: CAWTIAGTEYYNEQFL.

This clonotype was counted a few times. The rearrangement links TRBV28 to TRBJ2-7, with TRBD2 matching 10 bases. Trimming took 7 bases from V and 3 from J; bases not matched to a gene: 6. The V gene's germline CDR1 is MDHEN and CDR2 SYDVKM. This CDR3 spans 14 amino acids. This CDR3 reads CASNPGLALYEQYF. The CDR3 DNA reads TGTGCCAGCAACCCGGGACTAGCGCTCTACGAGCAGTACTTC.